This TCR beta chain originates from a study of response to subunit inactivated influenza vaccine. Study results and caveats: New T cells are recruited in small numbers by each seasonal influenza vaccination, according to the authors' suggestion.

This clonotype was detected only a few times. Its antigen is not identified. TCRdb reanalysed the RT-PCR reads using MiXCR and keeps one entry per CDR3 protein. The table has some 600,000 distinct CDR3 sequences, 14% seen once. The source of this sequence is a man aged 45-65 years who received an inactivated influenza vaccine. Source: PBMCs from blood, taken less than 15 days before vaccination.

In DNA form, the CDR3 reads TGTGCCAGCAGGGGGGGGTCGGGCTACACCTTC. Translating gives CASRGGSGYTF. V gene TRBV12-3 or TRBV12-4 combines with J gene TRBJ1-2; D perhaps matches TRBD1 (5 bases). The CDR3 is 11 amino acids. Trimming took off 6 bases at V and 8 bases at J, with 10 bases between the two ends.